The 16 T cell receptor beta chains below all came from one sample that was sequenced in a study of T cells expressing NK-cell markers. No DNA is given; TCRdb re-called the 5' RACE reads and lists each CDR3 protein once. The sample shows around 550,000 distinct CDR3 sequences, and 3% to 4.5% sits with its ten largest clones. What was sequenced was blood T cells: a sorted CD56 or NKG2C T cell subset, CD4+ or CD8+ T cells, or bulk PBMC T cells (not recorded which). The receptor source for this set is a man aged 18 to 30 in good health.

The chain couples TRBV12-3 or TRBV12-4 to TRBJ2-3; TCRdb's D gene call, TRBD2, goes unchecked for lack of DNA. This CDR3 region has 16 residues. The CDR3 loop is CASRKLAGANTDTQYF.

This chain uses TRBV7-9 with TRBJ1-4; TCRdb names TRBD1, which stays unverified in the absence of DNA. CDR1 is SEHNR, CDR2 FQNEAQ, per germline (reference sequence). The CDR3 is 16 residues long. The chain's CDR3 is CASSFPGQGDNEKLFF.

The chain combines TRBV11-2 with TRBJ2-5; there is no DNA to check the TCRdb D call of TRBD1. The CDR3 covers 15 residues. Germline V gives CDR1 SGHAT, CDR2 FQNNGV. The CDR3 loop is CASSGDGGRQETQYF.

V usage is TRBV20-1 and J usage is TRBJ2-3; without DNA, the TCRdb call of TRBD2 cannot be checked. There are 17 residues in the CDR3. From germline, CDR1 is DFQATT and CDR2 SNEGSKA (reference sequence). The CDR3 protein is CRCRDSGLAASTDTQYF.

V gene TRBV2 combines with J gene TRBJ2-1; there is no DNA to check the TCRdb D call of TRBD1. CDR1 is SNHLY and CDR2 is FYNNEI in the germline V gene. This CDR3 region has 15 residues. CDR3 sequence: CAISPGGSSYNEQFF.

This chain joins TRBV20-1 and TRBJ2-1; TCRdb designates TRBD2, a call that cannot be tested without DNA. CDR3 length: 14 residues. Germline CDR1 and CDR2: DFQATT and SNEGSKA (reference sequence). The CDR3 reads CSAGGSGSQNEQFF.

This chain's CDR3 is CASSQPGGPGSGANVLTF. The V and J genes are TRBV4-1 and TRBJ2-6; TCRdb reports TRBD1, a call that lacks DNA to check it against. The CDR3 spans 18 residues. Germline values: CDR1 MGHRA, CDR2 YSYEKL.

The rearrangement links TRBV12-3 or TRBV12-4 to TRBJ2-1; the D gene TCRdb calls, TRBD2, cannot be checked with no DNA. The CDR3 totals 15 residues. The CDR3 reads CASTQGAGAMGEQFF.

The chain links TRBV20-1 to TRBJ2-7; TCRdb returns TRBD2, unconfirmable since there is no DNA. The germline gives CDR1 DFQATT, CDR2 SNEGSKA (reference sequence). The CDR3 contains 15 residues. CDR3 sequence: CSARGTSSGSYEQYF.

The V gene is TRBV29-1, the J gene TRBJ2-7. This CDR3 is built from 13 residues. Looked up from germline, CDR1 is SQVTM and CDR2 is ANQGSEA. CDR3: CSVATRNSYEQYF.

The CDR3 region is CASRPMTSSSTDTQYF. This rearrangement joins TRBV7-8 to TRBJ2-3. In germline, CDR1 is SGHVS, CDR2 FQNEAQ. CDR3 size: 16 residues.

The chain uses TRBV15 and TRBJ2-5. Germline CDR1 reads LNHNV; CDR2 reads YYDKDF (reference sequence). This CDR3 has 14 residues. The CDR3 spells CATSISNLGETQYF.

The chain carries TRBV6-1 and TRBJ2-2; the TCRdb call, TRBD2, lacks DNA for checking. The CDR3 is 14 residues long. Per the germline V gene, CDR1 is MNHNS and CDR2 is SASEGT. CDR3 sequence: CASRTSVNTGELFF.

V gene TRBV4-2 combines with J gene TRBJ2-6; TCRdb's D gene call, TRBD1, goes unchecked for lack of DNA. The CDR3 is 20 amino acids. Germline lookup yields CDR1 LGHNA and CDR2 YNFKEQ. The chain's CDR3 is CASSQPLGGQGAGGANVLTF.

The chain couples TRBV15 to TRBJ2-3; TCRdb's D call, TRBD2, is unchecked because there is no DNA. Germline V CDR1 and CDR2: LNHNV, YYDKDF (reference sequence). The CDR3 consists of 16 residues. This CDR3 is CATSRVGSGSADTQYF.

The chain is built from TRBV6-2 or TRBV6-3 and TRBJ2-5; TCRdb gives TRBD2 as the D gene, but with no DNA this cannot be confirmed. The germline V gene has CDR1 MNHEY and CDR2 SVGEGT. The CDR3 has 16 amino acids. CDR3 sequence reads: CASSYSWGEGQETQYF.